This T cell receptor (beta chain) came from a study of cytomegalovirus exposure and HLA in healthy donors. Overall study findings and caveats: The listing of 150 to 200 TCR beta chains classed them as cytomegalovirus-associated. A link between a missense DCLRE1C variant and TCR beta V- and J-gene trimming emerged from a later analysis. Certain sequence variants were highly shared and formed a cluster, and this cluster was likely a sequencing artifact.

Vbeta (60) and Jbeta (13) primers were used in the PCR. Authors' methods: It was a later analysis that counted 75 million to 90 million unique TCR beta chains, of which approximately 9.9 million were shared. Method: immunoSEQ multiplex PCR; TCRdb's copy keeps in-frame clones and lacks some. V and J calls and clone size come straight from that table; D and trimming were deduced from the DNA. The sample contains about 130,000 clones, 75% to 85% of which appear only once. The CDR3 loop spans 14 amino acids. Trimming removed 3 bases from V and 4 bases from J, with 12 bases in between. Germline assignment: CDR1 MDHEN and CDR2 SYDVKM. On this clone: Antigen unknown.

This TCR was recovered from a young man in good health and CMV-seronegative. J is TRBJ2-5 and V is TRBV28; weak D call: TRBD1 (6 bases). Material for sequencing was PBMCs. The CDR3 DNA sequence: TGTGCCAGCAGTTTTGGGACAAGGATAGAGACCCAGTACTTC. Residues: CASSFGTRIETQYF.